One T cell receptor (beta chain) is described in this entry. In germline, CDR1 is MNHEY, CDR2 SVGAGI. The CDR3 is 12 amino acids. V lost 11 bases to trimming and J lost 0 bases; unmatched junction nucleotides: 3. Drawing of blood for sampling happened at baseline, at cycle 4 day 1, and at cycle 7 day 1. The record originates from a study of OX40 agonist ivuxolimab in advanced cancers. Study in general: The patients got ivuxolimab, which is an agonistic anti-OX40 (CD134) antibody. Patients receiving dose escalation had hepatocellular carcinoma, melanoma, renal cell or head and neck cancer.

Assay: immunoSEQ multiplex PCR; the TCRdb copy retains only in-frame clones and omits some. Of around 140,000 clones listed, about 93% were seen once; the top ten hold approximately 1%. The sample in question was CD4+ or CD8+ T cells sorted from blood, obtained in a trial of the OX40 agonist ivuxolimab. This chain uses TRBV6-5 with TRBJ2-7, with 8 nucleotides matching TRBD2. The origin of this receptor is an adult with an advanced solid tumor such as melanoma, head and neck, liver or kidney cancer. In DNA form, the CDR3 reads TGTGCCGCCGGGAGGGCCTCCTACGAGCAGTACTTC. This gives the protein CAAGRASYEQYF.